These T cell receptor beta chains were read from a single sample in a study of Ad26.COV2.S vaccination and SARS-CoV-2 variants. Profiling relied on immunoSEQ multiplex PCR, and the TCRdb table lists in-frame clones only, not all of them. The table lists over 450,000 clones, 70% to 90% of them singletons, with around 1.8% in the top ten. Sequences were derived from peripheral blood, sampled in a trial of Ad26.COV2.S vaccine versus placebo. These receptors were collected from a person between 18 and 65 years old who received the Ad26.COV2.S COVID-19 vaccine or a placebo. CDR3s include the opening cysteine and the closing phenylalanine or tryptophan. Fields, in order: J gene, V gene, clone size, D gene, CDR3 protein, CDR3 DNA. The D gene is left open where the match is weak. Clone size is given for some rows only: seen once, a few or many times, or a class if the clone is expanded.

j_gene: TRBJ1-2; v_gene: TRBV25-1; abundance: -; d_gene: TRBD1; CDR3aa: CASSESQTGGKAGYTF; CDR3nt: TGTGCCAGCAGTGAATCCCAGACAGGGGGCAAGGCTGGCTACACCTTC
j_gene: TRBJ2-7; v_gene: TRBV18; abundance: once; d_gene: TRBD1; CDR3aa: CASHRAGQGYHEQYF; CDR3nt: TGTGCCAGCCACAGGGCGGGACAGGGTTACCACGAGCAGTACTTC
j_gene: TRBJ2-7; v_gene: TRBV2; abundance: -; d_gene: -; CDR3aa: CASSDRGSYEQYF; CDR3nt: TGTGCCAGCAGTGACAGAGGCTCCTACGAGCAGTACTTC
j_gene: TRBJ1-5; v_gene: TRBV24-1; abundance: -; d_gene: -; CDR3aa: CATAGAGNQPQHF; CDR3nt: TGTGCCACCGCAGGAGCGGGCAATCAGCCCCAGCATTTT
j_gene: TRBJ1-5; v_gene: TRBV4-3; abundance: -; d_gene: -; CDR3aa: CASSQESGLNQPQHF; CDR3nt: TGCGCCAGCAGCCAAGAATCAGGGCTCAATCAGCCCCAGCATTTT
j_gene: TRBJ2-7; v_gene: TRBV5-1; abundance: -; d_gene: TRBD1; CDR3aa: CASSYDTGGWYEQYF; CDR3nt: TGCGCCAGCAGTTACGATACAGGGGGGTGGTACGAGCAGTACTTC
j_gene: TRBJ1-2; v_gene: TRBV5-4; abundance: -; d_gene: -; CDR3aa: CASSLALTANYGYTF; CDR3nt: TGTGCCAGCAGCCTAGCCCTGACGGCTAACTATGGCTACACCTTC
j_gene: TRBJ1-2; v_gene: TRBV7-2; abundance: -; d_gene: -; CDR3aa: CASSLEFAKLYYGYTF; CDR3nt: TGTGCCAGCAGCTTAGAGTTCGCAAAGTTATACTATGGCTACACCTTC
j_gene: TRBJ2-3; v_gene: TRBV28; abundance: -; d_gene: -; CDR3aa: CASSPRGEGTDTQYF; CDR3nt: TGTGCCAGCAGCCCAAGGGGAGAGGGCACAGATACGCAGTATTTT
j_gene: TRBJ1-1; v_gene: TRBV15; abundance: -; d_gene: -; CDR3aa: CATSRQGEAFF; CDR3nt: TGTGCCACCAGCAGACAGGGTGAAGCTTTCTTT
j_gene: TRBJ2-7; v_gene: TRBV28; abundance: -; d_gene: TRBD1; CDR3aa: CASSFRWTDRGLEQYF; CDR3nt: TGTGCCAGCAGTTTCCGTTGGACGGACAGGGGTCTCGAGCAGTACTTC
j_gene: TRBJ2-7; v_gene: TRBV6-1; abundance: -; d_gene: -; CDR3aa: CASSEGLGPYLYEQYF; CDR3nt: TGTGCCAGCAGTGAAGGCTTGGGACCGTACCTCTACGAGCAGTACTTC
j_gene: TRBJ2-1; v_gene: TRBV10-3; abundance: -; d_gene: -; CDR3aa: CAISEYRDSNEQFF; CDR3nt: TGTGCCATCAGCGAGTACCGGGACTCCAATGAGCAGTTCTTC
j_gene: TRBJ1-2; v_gene: TRBV14; abundance: -; d_gene: -; CDR3aa: CASSQTGRGYGYTF; CDR3nt: TGTGCCAGCAGCCAAACAGGTCGTGGCTATGGCTACACCTTC
j_gene: TRBJ2-3; v_gene: TRBV5-4; abundance: -; d_gene: -; CDR3aa: CASSLGTASTDTQYF; CDR3nt: TGTGCCAGCAGCTTGGGGACGGCAAGCACAGATACGCAGTATTTT
j_gene: TRBJ2-7; v_gene: TRBV28; abundance: -; d_gene: -; CDR3aa: CASSFLRTEAYEQYF; CDR3nt: TGTGCCAGCAGTTTTCTCCGGACCGAGGCCTACGAGCAGTACTTC
j_gene: TRBJ2-7; v_gene: TRBV28; abundance: -; d_gene: TRBD1; CDR3aa: CASSSTGEIYEQYF; CDR3nt: TGTGCCAGCAGTTCGACAGGGGAGATATACGAGCAGTACTTC
j_gene: TRBJ2-7; v_gene: TRBV21-1; abundance: -; d_gene: -; CDR3aa: CASSTQPPPKESSYEQYF; CDR3nt: TGTGCCAGCAGCACGCAACCTCCTCCGAAGGAGAGCTCCTACGAGCAGTACTTC
j_gene: TRBJ1-5; v_gene: TRBV30; abundance: -; d_gene: TRBD1; CDR3aa: CAWSVQGAQPQHF; CDR3nt: TGTGCCTGGAGTGTCCAGGGGGCCCAGCCCCAGCATTTT
j_gene: TRBJ2-1; v_gene: TRBV7-9; abundance: -; d_gene: TRBD1; CDR3aa: CASSGDRVVSNEQFF; CDR3nt: TGTGCCAGCAGCGGAGACAGGGTGGTGAGCAATGAGCAGTTCTTC
j_gene: TRBJ2-7; v_gene: TRBV6-5; abundance: -; d_gene: TRBD1; CDR3aa: CASSRTGTGEYEQYF; CDR3nt: TGTGCCAGCAGCCGTACCGGGACAGGGGAATACGAGCAGTACTTC
j_gene: TRBJ1-5; v_gene: TRBV28; abundance: few; d_gene: TRBD1; CDR3aa: CASLDRAGNQPQHF; CDR3nt: TGTGCCAGCCTCGACAGGGCGGGCAATCAGCCCCAGCATTTT
j_gene: TRBJ2-2; v_gene: TRBV6-1; abundance: -; d_gene: -; CDR3aa: CASSDPLNTGELFF; CDR3nt: TGTGCCAGCAGTGACCCTCTGAACACCGGGGAGCTGTTTTTT
j_gene: TRBJ1-4; v_gene: TRBV19; abundance: -; d_gene: TRBD1; CDR3aa: CASSKTGDLPNEKLFF; CDR3nt: TGTGCCAGTAGTAAGACAGGGGATTTACCTAATGAAAAACTGTTTTTT
j_gene: TRBJ1-2; v_gene: TRBV30; abundance: once; d_gene: -; CDR3aa: CAWSTGTPANYGYTF; CDR3nt: TGTGCCTGGAGTACCGGGACCCCCGCAAACTATGGCTACACCTTC
j_gene: TRBJ2-4; v_gene: TRBV28; abundance: -; d_gene: -; CDR3aa: CASSPLKLAKNIQYF; CDR3nt: TGTGCCAGCAGCCCGTTGAAGCTAGCCAAAAACATTCAGTACTTC
j_gene: TRBJ2-2; v_gene: TRBV7-9; abundance: few; d_gene: -; CDR3aa: CASRPSVLENTGELFF; CDR3nt: TGTGCCAGCAGGCCCTCCGTCCTCGAGAACACCGGGGAGCTGTTTTTT
j_gene: TRBJ2-7; v_gene: TRBV7-9; abundance: -; d_gene: -; CDR3aa: CASSFDGTYEQYF; CDR3nt: TGTGCCAGCAGCTTCGACGGCACCTACGAGCAGTACTTC
j_gene: TRBJ1-2; v_gene: TRBV7-8; abundance: -; d_gene: -; CDR3aa: CASRGPHPGKGYGYTF; CDR3nt: TGTGCCAGCAGGGGGCCCCATCCGGGAAAGGGATATGGCTACACCTTC
j_gene: TRBJ2-1; v_gene: TRBV5-1; abundance: -; d_gene: -; CDR3aa: CASSLWQGPYNEQFF; CDR3nt: TGCGCCAGCAGCTTGTGGCAGGGTCCCTACAATGAGCAGTTCTTC
j_gene: TRBJ1-1; v_gene: TRBV6-5; abundance: -; d_gene: TRBD1; CDR3aa: CASRTTGQGSEAFF; CDR3nt: TGTGCCAGCCGGACTACAGGACAGGGCTCTGAAGCTTTCTTT
j_gene: TRBJ2-1; v_gene: TRBV19; abundance: -; d_gene: TRBD2; CDR3aa: CATSKYGQRGSYNEQFF; CDR3nt: TGTGCCACTAGTAAATATGGGCAGCGGGGCTCCTACAATGAGCAGTTCTTC
j_gene: TRBJ2-7; v_gene: TRBV10-1; abundance: -; d_gene: -; CDR3aa: CASSESGFDAEQYF; CDR3nt: TGCGCCAGCAGTGAGTCGGGGTTCGACGCCGAGCAGTACTTC
j_gene: TRBJ2-5; v_gene: TRBV7-6; abundance: -; d_gene: TRBD2; CDR3aa: CASSHYTAGGGKETQYF; CDR3nt: TGTGCCAGCAGCCATTACACTGCGGGGGGCGGGAAAGAGACCCAGTACTTC
j_gene: TRBJ1-2; v_gene: TRBV6-5; abundance: -; d_gene: TRBD1; CDR3aa: CASSYATGAYGYTF; CDR3nt: TGTGCCAGCAGTTACGCGACAGGGGCCTATGGCTACACCTTC
j_gene: TRBJ1-2; v_gene: TRBV27; abundance: -; d_gene: -; CDR3aa: CASSLRGQLRYGYTF; CDR3nt: TGTGCCAGCAGCTTAAGGGGACAACTTCGGTATGGCTACACCTTC
j_gene: TRBJ2-5; v_gene: TRBV7-8; abundance: -; d_gene: TRBD2; CDR3aa: CASSLLAASGSSTQYF; CDR3nt: TGTGCCAGCAGCTTATTAGCGGCTAGCGGGAGTTCGACCCAGTACTTC
j_gene: TRBJ1-6; v_gene: TRBV5-1; abundance: -; d_gene: -; CDR3aa: CASSSRDVDSPLHF; CDR3nt: TGCGCCAGCAGTTCCCGGGACGTTGATTCACCCCTCCACTTT
j_gene: TRBJ1-2; v_gene: TRBV6-5; abundance: few; d_gene: -; CDR3aa: CASRRGLGYTF; CDR3nt: TGTGCCAGCCGTCGGGGGTTAGGCTACACCTTC
j_gene: TRBJ2-7; v_gene: TRBV28; abundance: few; d_gene: TRBD2; CDR3aa: CASSFLPTSGRGEQYF; CDR3nt: TGTGCCAGCAGTTTTCTTCCCACTAGCGGGAGAGGTGAGCAGTACTTC
j_gene: TRBJ1-6; v_gene: TRBV13; abundance: -; d_gene: -; CDR3aa: CASSSNGPLTAYNSPLHF; CDR3nt: TGTGCCAGCAGCTCCAATGGACCGCTAACCGCCTATAATTCACCCCTCCACTTT
j_gene: TRBJ1-1; v_gene: TRBV18; abundance: -; d_gene: TRBD1; CDR3aa: CASSPLGTARDEAFF; CDR3nt: TGTGCCAGCTCACCGTTAGGGACAGCCAGGGATGAAGCTTTCTTT
j_gene: TRBJ2-1; v_gene: TRBV3-1/TRBV3-2; abundance: -; d_gene: TRBD2; CDR3aa: CASSRRTGTSGRGSYNEQFF; CDR3nt: TGTGCCAGCAGCCGACGAACCGGGACTAGCGGGAGAGGGTCCTACAATGAGCAGTTCTTC
j_gene: TRBJ2-3; v_gene: TRBV28; abundance: -; d_gene: TRBD2; CDR3aa: CASRPTSGGSALDTQYF; CDR3nt: TGTGCCAGCAGACCCACTAGCGGGGGGTCTGCATTGGATACGCAGTATTTT
j_gene: TRBJ2-1; v_gene: TRBV11-2; abundance: -; d_gene: TRBD1; CDR3aa: CASSLDSLGDRAYNEQFF; CDR3nt: TGTGCCAGCAGCTTAGATTCCCTTGGGGACAGGGCTTACAATGAGCAGTTCTTC
j_gene: TRBJ2-2; v_gene: TRBV21-1; abundance: -; d_gene: -; CDR3aa: CASNGPGPTGELFF; CDR3nt: TGTGCCAGCAACGGCCCAGGGCCCACCGGGGAGCTGTTTTTT